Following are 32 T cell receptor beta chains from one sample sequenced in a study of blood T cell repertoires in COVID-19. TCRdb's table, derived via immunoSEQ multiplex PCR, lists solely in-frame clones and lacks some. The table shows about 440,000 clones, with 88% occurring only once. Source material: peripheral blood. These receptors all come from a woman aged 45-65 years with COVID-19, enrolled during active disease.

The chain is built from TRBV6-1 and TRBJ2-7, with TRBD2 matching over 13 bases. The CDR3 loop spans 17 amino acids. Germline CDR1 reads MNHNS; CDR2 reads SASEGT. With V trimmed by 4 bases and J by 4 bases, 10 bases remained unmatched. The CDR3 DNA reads TGTGCCAGCAGTGGACCCGGACTAGCGGGGGTTTTATACGAGCAGTACTTC. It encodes CASSGPGLAGVLYEQYF.

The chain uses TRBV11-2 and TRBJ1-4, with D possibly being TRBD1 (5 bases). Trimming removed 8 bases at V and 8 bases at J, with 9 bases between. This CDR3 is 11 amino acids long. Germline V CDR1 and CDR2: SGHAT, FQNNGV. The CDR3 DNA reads TGTGCCAGCTCGGGGGACGAAAAACTGTTTTTT. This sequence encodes CASSGDEKLFF.

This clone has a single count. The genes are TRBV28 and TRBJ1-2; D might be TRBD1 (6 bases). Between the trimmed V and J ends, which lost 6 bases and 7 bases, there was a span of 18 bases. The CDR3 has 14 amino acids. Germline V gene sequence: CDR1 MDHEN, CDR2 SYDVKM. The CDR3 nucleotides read TGTGCCAGCAGCAGAACCGGGACACTACGTGGCTACACCTTC. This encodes CASSRTGTLRGYTF.

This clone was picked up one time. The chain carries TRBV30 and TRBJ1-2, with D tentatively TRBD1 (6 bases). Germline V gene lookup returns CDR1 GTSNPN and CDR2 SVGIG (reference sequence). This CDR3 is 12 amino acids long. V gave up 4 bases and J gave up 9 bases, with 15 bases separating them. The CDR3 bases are TGTGCCTGGATCCAACAGGGTTACAGCTACACCTTC. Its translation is CAWIQQGYSYTF.

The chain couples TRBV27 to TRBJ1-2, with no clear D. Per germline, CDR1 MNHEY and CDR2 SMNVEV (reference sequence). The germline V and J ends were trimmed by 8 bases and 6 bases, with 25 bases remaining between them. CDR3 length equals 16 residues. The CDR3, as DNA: TGTGCCAGCGGCTCTCTTACGTTGAGGGATCGAGATGGCTACACCTTC. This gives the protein CASGSLTLRDRDGYTF.

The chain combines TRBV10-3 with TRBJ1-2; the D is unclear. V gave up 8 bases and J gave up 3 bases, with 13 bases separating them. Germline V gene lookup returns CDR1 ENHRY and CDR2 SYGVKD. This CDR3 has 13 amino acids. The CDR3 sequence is CAIALGADYGYTF. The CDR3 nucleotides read TGTGCCATCGCCCTCGGCGCGGACTATGGCTACACCTTC.

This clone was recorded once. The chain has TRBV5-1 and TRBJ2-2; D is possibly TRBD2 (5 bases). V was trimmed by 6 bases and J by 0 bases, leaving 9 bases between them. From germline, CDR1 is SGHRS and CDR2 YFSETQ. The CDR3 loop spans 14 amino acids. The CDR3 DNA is TGCGCCAGCACGGGGTCTTCGAACACCGGGGAGCTGTTTTTT. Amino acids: CASTGSSNTGELFF. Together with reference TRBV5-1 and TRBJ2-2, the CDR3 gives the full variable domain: KAGVTQTPRYLIKTRGQQVTLSCSPISGHRSVSWYQQTPGQGLQFLFEYFSETQRNKGNFPGRFSGRQFSNSRSEMNVSTLELGDSALYLCASTGSSNTGELFFGEGSRLTVL.

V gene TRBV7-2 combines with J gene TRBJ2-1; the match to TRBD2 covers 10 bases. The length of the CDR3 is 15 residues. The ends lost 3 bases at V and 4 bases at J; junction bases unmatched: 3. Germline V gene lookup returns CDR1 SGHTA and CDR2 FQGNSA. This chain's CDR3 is CASSLRSGGYNEQFF. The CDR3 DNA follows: TGTGCCAGCAGCTTGCGTAGCGGGGGGTACAATGAGCAGTTCTTC. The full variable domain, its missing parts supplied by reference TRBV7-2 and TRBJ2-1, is GAGVSQSPSNKVTEKGKDVELRCDPISGHTALYWYRQSLGQGLEFLIYFQGNSAPDKSGLPSDRFSAERTGGSVSTLTIQRTQQEDSAVYLCASSLRSGGYNEQFFGPGTRLTVL.

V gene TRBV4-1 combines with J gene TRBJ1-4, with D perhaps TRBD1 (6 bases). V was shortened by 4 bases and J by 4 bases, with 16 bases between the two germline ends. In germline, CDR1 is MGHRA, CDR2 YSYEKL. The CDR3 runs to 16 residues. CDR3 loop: CASSRSDGQSNEKLFF. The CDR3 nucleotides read TGCGCCAGCAGCCGGTCCGACGGACAGAGTAATGAAAAACTGTTTTTT.

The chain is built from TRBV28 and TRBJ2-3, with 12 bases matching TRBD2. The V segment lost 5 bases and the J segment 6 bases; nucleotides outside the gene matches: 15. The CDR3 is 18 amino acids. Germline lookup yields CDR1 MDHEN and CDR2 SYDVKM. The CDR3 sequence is CASSTATTSGGPGDTQYF. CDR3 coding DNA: TGTGCCAGCAGTACCGCGACTACTAGCGGGGGGCCGGGGGATACGCAGTATTTT. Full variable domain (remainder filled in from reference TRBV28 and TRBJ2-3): DVKVTQSSRYLVKRTGEKVFLECVQDMDHENMFWYRQDPGLGLRLIYFSYDVKMKEKGDIPEGYSVSREKKERFSLILESASTNQTSMYLCASSTATTSGGPGDTQYFGPGTRLTVL.

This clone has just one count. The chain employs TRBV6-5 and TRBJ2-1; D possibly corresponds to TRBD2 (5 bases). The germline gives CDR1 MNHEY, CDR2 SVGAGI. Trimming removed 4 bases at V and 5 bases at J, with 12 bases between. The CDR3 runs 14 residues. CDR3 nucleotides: TGTGCCAGCAGTTTCCGGGGTTCTAACAATGAGCAGTTCTTC. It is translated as CASSFRGSNNEQFF.

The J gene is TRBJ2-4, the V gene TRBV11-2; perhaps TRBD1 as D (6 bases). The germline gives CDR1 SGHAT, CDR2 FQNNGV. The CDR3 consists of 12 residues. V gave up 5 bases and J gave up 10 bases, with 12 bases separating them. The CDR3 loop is CASSKGQPIQYF. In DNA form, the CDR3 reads TGTGCCAGCAGCAAAGGACAGCCAATTCAGTACTTC. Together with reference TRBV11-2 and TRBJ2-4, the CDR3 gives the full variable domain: EAGVAQSPRYKIIEKRQSVAFWCNPISGHATLYWYQQILGQGPKLLIQFQNNGVVDDSQLPKDRFSAERLKGVDSTLKIQPAKLEDSAVYLCASSKGQPIQYFGAGTRLSVL.

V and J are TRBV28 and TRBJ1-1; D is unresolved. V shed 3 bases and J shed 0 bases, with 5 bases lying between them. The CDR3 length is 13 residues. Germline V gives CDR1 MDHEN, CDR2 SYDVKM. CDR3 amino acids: CASSFPMNTEAFF. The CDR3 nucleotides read TGTGCCAGCAGTTTCCCAATGAACACTGAAGCTTTCTTT.

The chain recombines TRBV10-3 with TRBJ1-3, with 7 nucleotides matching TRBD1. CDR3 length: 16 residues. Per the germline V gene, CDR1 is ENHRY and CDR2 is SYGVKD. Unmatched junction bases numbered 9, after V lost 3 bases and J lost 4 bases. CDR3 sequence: CAISDALQGLGNTIYF. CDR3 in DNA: TGTGCCATCAGTGACGCTTTACAGGGGTTAGGAAACACCATATATTTT.

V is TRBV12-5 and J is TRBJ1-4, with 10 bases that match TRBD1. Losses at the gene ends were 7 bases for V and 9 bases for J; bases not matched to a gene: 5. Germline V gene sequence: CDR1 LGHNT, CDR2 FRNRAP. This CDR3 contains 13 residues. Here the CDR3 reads CASERDRGKKLFF. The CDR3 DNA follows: TGTGCTAGTGAGAGGGACAGGGGTAAAAAACTGTTTTTT.

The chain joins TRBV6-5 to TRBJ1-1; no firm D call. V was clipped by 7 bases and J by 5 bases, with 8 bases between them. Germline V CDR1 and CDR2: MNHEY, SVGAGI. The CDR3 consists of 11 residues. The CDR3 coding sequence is TGTGCCAGCATCGGGTGGACTGAAGCTTTCTTT. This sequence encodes CASIGWTEAFF.

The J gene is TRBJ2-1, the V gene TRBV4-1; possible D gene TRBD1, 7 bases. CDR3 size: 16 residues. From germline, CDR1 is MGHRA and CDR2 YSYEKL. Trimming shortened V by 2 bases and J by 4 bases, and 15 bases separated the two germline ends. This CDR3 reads CASSQPRRGPYNEQFF. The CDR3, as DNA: TGCGCCAGCAGCCAACCCAGGAGGGGGCCATACAATGAGCAGTTCTTC.

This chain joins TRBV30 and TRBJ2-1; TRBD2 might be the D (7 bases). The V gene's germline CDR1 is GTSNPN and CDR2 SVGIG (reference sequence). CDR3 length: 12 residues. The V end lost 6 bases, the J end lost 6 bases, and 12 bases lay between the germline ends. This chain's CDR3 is CACGGLGNEQFF. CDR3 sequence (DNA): TGTGCCTGCGGGGGGCTCGGCAATGAGCAGTTCTTC. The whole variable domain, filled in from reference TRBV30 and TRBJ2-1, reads SQTIHQWPATLVQPVGSPLSLECTVEGTSNPNLYWYRQAAGRGLQLLFYSVGIGQISSEVPQNLSASRPQDRQFILSSKKLLLSDSGFYLCACGGLGNEQFFGPGTRLTVL.

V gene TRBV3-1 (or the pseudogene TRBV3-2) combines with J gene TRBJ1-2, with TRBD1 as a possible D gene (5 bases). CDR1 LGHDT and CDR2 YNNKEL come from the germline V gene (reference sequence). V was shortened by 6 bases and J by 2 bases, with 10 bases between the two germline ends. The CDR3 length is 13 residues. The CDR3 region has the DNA TGTGCCAGCAGGGACACAGTAAACTATGGCTACACCTTC. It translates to CASRDTVNYGYTF.

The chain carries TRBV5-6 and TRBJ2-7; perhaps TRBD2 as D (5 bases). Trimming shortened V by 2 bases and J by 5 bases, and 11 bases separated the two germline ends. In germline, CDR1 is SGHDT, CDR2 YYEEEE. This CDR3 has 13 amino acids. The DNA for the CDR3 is TGTGCCAGCAGCTTAGTAAACGGGGACGAGCAGTACTTC. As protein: CASSLVNGDEQYF.

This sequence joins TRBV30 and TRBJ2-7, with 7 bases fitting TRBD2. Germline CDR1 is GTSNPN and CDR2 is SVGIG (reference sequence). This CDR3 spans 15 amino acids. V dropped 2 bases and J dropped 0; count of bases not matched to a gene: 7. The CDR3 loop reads CAWSRAGLSSYEQYF. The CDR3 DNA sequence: TGTGCCTGGAGTCGAGCGGGGTTGAGCTCCTACGAGCAGTACTTC. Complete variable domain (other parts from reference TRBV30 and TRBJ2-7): SQTIHQWPATLVQPVGSPLSLECTVEGTSNPNLYWYRQAAGRGLQLLFYSVGIGQISSEVPQNLSASRPQDRQFILSSKKLLLSDSGFYLCAWSRAGLSSYEQYFGPGTRLTVT.

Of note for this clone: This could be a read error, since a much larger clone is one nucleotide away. CDR3 region: CASSRTGTYGYTF. The DNA for the CDR3 is TGTGCCAGCAGCCGGACAGGGACCTATGGCTACACCTTC. The chain employs TRBV11-1 and TRBJ1-2, with 8 bases that match TRBD1. The trim removed 5 bases at V and 4 bases at J, leaving 3 bases unmatched. The CDR3 is made up of 13 amino acids. The germline CDR1 and CDR2 sequences are SGHAT and FQDESV (reference sequence).

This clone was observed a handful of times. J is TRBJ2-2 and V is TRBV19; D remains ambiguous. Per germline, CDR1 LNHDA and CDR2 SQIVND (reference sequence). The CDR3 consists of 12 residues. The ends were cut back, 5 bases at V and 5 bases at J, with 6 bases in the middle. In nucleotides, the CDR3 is TGTGCCAGTAGTCCAGTGACCGGGGAGCTGTTTTTT. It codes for CASSPVTGELFF.

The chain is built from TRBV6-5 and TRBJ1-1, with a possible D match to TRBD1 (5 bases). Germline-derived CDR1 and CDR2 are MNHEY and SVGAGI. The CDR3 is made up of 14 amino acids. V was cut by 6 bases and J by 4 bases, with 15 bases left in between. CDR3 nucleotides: TGTGCCAGCAGGAGACAGTCGGATGGCACTGAAGCTTTCTTT. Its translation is CASRRQSDGTEAFF.

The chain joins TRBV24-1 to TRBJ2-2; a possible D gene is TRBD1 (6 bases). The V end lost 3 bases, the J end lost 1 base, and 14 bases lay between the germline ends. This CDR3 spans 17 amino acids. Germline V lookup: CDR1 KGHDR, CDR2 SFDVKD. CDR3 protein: CATSDSETRGNTGELFF. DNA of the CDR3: TGTGCCACCAGTGATAGCGAGACCAGGGGGAACACCGGGGAGCTGTTTTTT.

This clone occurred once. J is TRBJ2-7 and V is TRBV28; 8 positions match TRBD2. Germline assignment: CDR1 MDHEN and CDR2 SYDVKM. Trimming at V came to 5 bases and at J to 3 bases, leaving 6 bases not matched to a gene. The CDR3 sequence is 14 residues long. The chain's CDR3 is CASSISGGGYEQYF. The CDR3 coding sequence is TGTGCCAGCAGTATCAGCGGGGGCGGCTACGAGCAGTACTTC.

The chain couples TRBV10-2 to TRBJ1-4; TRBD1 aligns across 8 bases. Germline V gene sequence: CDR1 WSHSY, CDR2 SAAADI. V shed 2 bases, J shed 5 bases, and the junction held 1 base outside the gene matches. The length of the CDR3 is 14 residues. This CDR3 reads CASSETGGNEKLFF. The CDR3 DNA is TGCGCCAGCAGTGAGACAGGGGGGAATGAAAAACTGTTTTTT.

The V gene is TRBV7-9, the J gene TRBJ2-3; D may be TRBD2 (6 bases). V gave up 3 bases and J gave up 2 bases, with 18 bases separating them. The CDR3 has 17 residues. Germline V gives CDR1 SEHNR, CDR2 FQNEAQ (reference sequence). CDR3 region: CASSLGTRQLFTDTQYF. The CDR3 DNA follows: TGTGCCAGCAGCTTGGGGACTCGACAGCTTTTCACAGATACGCAGTATTTT.

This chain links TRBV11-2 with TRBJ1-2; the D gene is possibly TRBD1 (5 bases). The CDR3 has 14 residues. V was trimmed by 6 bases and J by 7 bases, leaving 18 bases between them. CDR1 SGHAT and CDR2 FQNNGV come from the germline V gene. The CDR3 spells CASSRGGEVGGYTF. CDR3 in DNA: TGTGCCAGCAGTAGGGGTGGGGAAGTGGGTGGCTACACCTTC.

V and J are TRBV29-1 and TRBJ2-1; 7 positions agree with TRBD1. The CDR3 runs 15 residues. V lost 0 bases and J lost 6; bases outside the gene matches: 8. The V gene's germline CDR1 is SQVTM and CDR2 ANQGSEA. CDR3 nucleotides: TGCAGCGTTGAAGAGGCGATAAGGGACAGCAATGAGCAGTTCTTC. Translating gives CSVEEAIRDSNEQFF.

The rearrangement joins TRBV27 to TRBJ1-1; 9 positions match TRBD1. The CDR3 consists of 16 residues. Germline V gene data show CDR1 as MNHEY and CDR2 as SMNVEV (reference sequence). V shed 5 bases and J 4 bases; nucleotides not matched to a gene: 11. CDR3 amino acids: CASSTPRTGASTEAFF. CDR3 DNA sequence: TGTGCCAGCAGTACCCCTCGGACAGGGGCGAGCACTGAAGCTTTCTTT.

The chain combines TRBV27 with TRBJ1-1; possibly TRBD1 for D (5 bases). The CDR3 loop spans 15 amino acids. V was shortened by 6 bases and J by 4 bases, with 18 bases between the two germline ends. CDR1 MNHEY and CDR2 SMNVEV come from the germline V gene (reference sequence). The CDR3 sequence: CASSLRGHPSTEAFF. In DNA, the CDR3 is TGTGCCAGCAGCCTCCGAGGACACCCCTCCACTGAAGCTTTCTTT.